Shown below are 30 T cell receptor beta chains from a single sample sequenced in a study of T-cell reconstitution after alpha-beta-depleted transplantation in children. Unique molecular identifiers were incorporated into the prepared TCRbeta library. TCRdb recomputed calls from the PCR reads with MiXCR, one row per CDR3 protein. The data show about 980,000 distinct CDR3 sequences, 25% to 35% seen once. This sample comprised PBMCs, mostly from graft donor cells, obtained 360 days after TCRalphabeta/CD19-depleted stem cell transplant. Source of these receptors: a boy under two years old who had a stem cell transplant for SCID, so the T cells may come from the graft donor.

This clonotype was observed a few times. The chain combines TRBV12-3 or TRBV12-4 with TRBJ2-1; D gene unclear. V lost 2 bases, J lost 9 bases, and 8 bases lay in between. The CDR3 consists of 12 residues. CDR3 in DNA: TGTGCCAGCAGTTTAATAATGTTTGAGCAGTTCTTC. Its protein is CASSLIMFEQFF.

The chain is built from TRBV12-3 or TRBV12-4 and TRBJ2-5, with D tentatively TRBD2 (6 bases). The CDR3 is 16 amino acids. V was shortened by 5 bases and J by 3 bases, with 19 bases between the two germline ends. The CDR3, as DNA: TGTGCCAGCAGTCTCCGGGCCCCCGGGGGTAAAGAGACCCAGTACTTC. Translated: CASSLRAPGGKETQYF.

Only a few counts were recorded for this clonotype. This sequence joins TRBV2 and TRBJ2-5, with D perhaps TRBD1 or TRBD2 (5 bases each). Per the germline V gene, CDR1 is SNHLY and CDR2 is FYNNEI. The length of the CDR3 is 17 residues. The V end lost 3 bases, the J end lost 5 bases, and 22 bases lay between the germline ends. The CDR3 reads CASSEKRGENVGETQYF. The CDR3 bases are TGTGCCAGCAGTGAGAAAAGAGGGGAGAACGTGGGTGAGACCCAGTACTTC.

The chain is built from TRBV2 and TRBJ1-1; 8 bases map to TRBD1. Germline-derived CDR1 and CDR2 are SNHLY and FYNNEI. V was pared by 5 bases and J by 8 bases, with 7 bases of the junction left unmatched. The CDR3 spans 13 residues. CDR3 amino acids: CASSPYGDREAFF. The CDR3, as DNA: TGTGCCAGCAGTCCCTACGGGGACAGGGAAGCTTTCTTT.

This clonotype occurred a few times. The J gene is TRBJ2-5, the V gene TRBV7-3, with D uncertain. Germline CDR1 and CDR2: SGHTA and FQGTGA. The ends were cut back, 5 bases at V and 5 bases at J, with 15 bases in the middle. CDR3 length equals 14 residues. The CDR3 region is CASSPRPSVETQYF. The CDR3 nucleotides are TGTGCCAGCAGCCCTCGTCCTAGTGTGGAGACCCAGTACTTC.

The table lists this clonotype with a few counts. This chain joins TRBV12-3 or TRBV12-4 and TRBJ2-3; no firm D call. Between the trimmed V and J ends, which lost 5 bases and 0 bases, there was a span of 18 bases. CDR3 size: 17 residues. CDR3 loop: CASSPTIYPSSTDTQYF. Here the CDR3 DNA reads TGTGCCAGCAGTCCAACGATTTACCCTAGTAGCACAGATACGCAGTATTTT.

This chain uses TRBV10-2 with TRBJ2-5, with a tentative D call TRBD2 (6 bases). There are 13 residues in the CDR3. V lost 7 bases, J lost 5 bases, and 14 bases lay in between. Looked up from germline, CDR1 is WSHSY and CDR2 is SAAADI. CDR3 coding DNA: TGCGCCAGCACTTTCGGGGCGGGGGAGACCCAGTACTTC. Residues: CASTFGAGETQYF.

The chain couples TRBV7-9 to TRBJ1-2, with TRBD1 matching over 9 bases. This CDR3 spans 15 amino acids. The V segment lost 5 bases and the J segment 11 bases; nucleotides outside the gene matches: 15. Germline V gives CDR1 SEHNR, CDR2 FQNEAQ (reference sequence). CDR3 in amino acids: CASSPPQGAPRGYTF. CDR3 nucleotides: TGTGCCAGCAGCCCGCCACAGGGGGCACCCCGGGGGTACACCTTC.

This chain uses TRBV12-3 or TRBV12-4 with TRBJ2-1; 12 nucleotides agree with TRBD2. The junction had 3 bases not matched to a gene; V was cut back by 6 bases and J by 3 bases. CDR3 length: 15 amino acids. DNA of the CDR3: TGTGCCAGCAGGCTGACTAGCGGGGGCTACAATGAGCAGTTCTTC. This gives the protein CASRLTSGGYNEQFF.

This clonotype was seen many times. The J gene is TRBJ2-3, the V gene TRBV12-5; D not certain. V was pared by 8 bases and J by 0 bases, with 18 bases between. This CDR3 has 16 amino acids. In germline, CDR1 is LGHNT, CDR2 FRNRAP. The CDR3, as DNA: TGTGCTAGTAGGGTCTGGTATGATGTCAGCACAGATACGCAGTATTTT. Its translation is CASRVWYDVSTDTQYF. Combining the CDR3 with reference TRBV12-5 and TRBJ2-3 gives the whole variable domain DARVTQTPRHKVTEMGQEVTMRCQPILGHNTVFWYRQTMMQGLELLAYFRNRAPLDDSGMPKDRFSAEMPDATLATLKIQPSEPRDSAVYFCASRVWYDVSTDTQYFGPGTRLTVL.

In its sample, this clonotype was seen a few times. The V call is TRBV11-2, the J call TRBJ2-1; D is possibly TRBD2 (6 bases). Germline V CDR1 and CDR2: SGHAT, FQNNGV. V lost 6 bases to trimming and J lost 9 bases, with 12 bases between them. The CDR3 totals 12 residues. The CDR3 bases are TGTGCCAGCAGTCACGGGGGTATTGAGCAGTTCTTC. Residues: CASSHGGIEQFF.

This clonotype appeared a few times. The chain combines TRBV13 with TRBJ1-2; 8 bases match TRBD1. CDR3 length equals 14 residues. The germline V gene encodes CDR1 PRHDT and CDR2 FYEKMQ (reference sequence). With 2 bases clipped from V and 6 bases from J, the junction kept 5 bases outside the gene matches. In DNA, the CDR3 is TGTGCCAGCAGCTTACTGGCAGGGGGCGATGGCTACACCTTC. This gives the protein CASSLLAGGDGYTF.

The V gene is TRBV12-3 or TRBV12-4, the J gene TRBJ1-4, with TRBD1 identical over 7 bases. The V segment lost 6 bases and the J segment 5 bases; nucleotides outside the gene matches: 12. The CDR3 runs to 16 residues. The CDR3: CASSDGQATQNEKLFF. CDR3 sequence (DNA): TGTGCCAGCAGCGATGGACAGGCGACCCAAAATGAAAAACTGTTTTTT.

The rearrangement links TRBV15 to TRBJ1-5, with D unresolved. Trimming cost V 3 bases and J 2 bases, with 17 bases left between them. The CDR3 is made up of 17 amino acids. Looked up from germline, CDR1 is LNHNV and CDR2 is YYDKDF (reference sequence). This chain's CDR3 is CATSRDRGGAGNQPQHF. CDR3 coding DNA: TGTGCCACCAGCAGGGACCGGGGAGGCGCGGGCAATCAGCCCCAGCATTTT. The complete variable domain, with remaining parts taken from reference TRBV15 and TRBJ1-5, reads DAMVIQNPRYQVTQFGKPVTLSCSQTLNHNVMYWYQQKSSQAPKLLFHYYDKDFNNEADTPDNFQSRRPNTSFCFLDIRSPGLGDTAMYLCATSRDRGGAGNQPQHFGDGTRLSIL.

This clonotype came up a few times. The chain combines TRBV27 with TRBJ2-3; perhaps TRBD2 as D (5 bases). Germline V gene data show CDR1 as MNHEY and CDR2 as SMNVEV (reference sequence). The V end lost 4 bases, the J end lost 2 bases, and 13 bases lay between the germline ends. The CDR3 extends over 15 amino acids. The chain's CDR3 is CASSSRTLATDTQYF. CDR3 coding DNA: TGTGCCAGCAGTTCGCGGACTCTGGCCACAGATACGCAGTATTTT.

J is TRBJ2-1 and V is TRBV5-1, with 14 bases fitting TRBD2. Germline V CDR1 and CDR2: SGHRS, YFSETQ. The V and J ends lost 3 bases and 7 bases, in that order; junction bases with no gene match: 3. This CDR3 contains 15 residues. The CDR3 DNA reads TGCGCCAGCAGCTGGGGACTAGCGGGGGAAAATGAGCAGTTCTTC. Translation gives CASSWGLAGENEQFF.

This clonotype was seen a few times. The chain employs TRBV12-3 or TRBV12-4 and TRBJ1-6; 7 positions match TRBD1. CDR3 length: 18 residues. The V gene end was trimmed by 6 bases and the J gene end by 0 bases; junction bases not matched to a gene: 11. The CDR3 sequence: CASSYDRVSSSYNSPLHF. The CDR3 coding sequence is TGTGCCAGCAGCTACGACAGGGTGAGCAGCTCCTATAATTCACCCCTCCACTTT.

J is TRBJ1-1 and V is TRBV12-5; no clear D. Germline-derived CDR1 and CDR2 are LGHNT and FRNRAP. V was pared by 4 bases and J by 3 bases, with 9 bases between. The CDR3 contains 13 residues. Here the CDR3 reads CASGYKGDTEAFF. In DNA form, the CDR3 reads TGTGCTAGTGGTTATAAAGGAGACACTGAAGCTTTCTTT.

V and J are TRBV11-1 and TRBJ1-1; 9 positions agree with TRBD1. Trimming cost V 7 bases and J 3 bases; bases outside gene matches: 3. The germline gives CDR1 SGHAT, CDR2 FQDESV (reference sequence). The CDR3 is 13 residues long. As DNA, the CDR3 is TGTGCCAGCAAGACAGGGGGGTACACTGAAGCTTTCTTT. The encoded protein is CASKTGGYTEAFF.

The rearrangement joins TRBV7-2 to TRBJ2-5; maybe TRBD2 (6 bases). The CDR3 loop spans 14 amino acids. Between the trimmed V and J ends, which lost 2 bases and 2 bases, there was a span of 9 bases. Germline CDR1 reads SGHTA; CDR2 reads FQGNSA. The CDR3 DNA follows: TGTGCCAGCAGCTTATCGGGACTTCAAGAGACCCAGTACTTC. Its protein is CASSLSGLQETQYF.

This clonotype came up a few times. The CDR3 nucleotides read TGTGCCAGCACCCAGGGATCCCCCGGGGAGCTGTTTTTT. Translated: CASTQGSPGELFF. The rearrangement joins TRBV6-1 to TRBJ2-2, with D perhaps matching TRBD1 (5 bases). The germline CDR1 and CDR2 sequences are MNHNS and SASEGT. This CDR3 has 13 residues. The germline V and J ends were trimmed by 7 bases and 6 bases, with 12 bases remaining between them.

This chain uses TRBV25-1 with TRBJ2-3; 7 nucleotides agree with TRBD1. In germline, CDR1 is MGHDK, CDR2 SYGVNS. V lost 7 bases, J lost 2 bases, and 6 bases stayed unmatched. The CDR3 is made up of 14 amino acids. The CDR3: CASIGGLNTDTQYF. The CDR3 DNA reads TGTGCCAGCATAGGGGGCTTGAACACAGATACGCAGTATTTT.

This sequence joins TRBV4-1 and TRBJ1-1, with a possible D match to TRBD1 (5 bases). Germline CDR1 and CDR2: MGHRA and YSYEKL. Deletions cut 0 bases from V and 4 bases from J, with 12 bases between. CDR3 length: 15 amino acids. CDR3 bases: TGCGCCAGCAGCCAAGATCTTTCAGGGTTCACTGAAGCTTTCTTT. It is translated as CASSQDLSGFTEAFF.

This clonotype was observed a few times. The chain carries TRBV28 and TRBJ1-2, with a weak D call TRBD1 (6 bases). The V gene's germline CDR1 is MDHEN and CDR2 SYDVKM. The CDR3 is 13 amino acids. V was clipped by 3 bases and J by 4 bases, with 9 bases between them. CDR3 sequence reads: CASSFSDSYGYTF. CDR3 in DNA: TGTGCCAGCAGTTTCTCGGACAGCTATGGCTACACCTTC.

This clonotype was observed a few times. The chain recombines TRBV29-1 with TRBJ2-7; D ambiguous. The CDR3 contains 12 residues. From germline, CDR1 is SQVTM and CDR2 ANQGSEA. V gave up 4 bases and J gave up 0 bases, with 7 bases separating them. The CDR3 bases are TGCAGCGTTGGATTTCTCTCCTACGAGCAGTACTTC. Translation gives CSVGFLSYEQYF.

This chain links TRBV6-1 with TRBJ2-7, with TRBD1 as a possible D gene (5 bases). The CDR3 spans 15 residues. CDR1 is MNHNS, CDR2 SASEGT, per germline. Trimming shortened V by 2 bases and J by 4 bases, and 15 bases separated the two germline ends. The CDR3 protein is CASSERVQVPYEQYF. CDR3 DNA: TGTGCCAGCAGTGAAAGGGTACAGGTCCCTTACGAGCAGTACTTC.

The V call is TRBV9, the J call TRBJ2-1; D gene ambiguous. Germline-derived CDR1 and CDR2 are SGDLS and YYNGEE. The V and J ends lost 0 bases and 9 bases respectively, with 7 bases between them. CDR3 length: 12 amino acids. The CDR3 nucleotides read TGTGCCAGCAGCGTAGATTGGTCTGAGCAGTTCTTC. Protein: CASSVDWSEQFF.

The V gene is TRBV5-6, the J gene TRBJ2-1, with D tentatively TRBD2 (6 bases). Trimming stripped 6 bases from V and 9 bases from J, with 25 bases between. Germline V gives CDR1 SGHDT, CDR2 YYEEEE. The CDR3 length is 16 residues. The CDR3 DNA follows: TGTGCCAGCAACACCCGGGCGAGGTTAGCGGCGCTTGAGCAGTTCTTC. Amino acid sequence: CASNTRARLAALEQFF.

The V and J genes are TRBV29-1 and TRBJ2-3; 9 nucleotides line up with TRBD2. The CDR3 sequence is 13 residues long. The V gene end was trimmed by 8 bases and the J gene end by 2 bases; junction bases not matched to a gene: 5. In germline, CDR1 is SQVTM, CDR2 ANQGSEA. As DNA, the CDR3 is TGCAGCTCCCCGGGACTAGCCACAGATACGCAGTATTTT. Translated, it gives CSSPGLATDTQYF.

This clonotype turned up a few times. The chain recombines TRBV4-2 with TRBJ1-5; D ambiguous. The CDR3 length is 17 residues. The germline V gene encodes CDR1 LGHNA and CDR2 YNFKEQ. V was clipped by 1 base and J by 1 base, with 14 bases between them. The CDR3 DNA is TGTGCCAGCAGCCAAGGAACGCCATTGACAAGCAATCAGCCCCAGCATTTT. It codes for CASSQGTPLTSNQPQHF.